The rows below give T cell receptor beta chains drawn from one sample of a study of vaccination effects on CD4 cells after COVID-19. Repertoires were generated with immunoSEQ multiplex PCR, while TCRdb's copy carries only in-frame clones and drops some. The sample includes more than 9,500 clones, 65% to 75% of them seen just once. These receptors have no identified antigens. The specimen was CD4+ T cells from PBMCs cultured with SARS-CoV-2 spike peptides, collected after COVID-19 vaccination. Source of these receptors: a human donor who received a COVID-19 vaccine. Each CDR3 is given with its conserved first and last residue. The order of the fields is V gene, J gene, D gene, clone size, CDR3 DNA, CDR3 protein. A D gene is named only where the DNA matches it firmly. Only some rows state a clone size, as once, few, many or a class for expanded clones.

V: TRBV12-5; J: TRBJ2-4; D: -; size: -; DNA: TGTGCTAGTGCCGGCCTAGGGGAGGGGGACCAAAACATTCAGTACTTC; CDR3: CASAGLGEGDQNIQYF
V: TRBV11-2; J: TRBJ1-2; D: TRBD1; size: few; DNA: TGTGCCAGCAGCCTAGGACAGGGTCTCGGCTACACCTTC; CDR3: CASSLGQGLGYTF
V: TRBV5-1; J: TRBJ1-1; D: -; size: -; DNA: TGCGCCAGCAGCGCTGGTGGCAGGTTGGGCACTGAAGCTTTCTTT; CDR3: CASSAGGRLGTEAFF
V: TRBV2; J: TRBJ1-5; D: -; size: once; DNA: TGTGCCAGCAGAGCTTCTACCATCAATCAGCCCCAGCATTTT; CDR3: CASRASTINQPQHF
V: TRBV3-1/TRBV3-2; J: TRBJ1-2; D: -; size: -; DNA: TGTGCCAGCAGCCAAATGAGGGTCTCTAACTATGGCTACACCTTC; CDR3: CASSQMRVSNYGYTF
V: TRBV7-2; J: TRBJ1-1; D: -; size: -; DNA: TGTGCCAGCAGCTACGGACGGACTGAAGCTTTCTTT; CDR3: CASSYGRTEAFF
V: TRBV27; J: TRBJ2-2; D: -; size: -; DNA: TGTGCCAGCAGTTTATCTGGACCACACACCGGGGAGCTGTTTTTT; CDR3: CASSLSGPHTGELFF
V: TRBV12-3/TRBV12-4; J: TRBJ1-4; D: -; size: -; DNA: TGTGCCAGCAGTCCCCGGGACGGGGAAAAATTGTTTTTT; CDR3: CASSPRDGEKLFF
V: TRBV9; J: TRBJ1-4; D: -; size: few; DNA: TGTGCCAGCAGCGTAGGGACAGTTAATGAAAAACTGTTTTTT; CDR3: CASSVGTVNEKLFF
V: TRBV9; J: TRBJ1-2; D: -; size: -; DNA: TGTGCCAGCAGCCCCAGAGAGGGTGGCTACACCTTC; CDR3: CASSPREGGYTF
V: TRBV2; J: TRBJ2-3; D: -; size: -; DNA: TGTGCCAGCGATCGGGACCCCCGGGCAGATACGCAGTATTTT; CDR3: CASDRDPRADTQYF
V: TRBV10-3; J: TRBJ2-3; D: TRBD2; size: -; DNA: TGTGCCATCGCTAGCGGGACACGAGGAGATACGCAGTATTTT; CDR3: CAIASGTRGDTQYF
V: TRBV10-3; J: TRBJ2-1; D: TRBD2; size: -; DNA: TGTGCCATCAGTGGGACTAGCAATGAGCAGTTCTTC; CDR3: CAISGTSNEQFF
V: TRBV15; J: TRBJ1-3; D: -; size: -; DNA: TGTGCCACCAGCAGTTCCGGGACCCAGGCAGGAAACACCATATATTTT; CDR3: CATSSSGTQAGNTIYF
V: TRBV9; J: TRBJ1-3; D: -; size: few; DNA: TGTGCCAGCAGCGTCGGGACGGCCTCTGGAAACACCATATATTTT; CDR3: CASSVGTASGNTIYF
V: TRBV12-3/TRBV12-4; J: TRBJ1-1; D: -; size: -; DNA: TGTGCCAGCACCGATGGGACATTCACTGAAGCTTTCTTT; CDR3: CASTDGTFTEAFF
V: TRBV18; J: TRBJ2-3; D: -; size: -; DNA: TGTGCCAGCTTGGACGTACCTAGCACAGATACGCAGTATTTT; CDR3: CASLDVPSTDTQYF
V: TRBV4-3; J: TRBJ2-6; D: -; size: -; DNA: TGCGCCAGCAGCCAAGAGGGGGCGTCTGGGGCCAACGTCCTGACTTTC; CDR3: CASSQEGASGANVLTF
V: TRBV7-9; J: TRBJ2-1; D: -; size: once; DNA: TGTGCCAGCAGCGCCACAGGGACCCTCCTATGGTTCTTC; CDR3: CASSATGTLLWFF
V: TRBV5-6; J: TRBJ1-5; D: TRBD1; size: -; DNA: TGTGCCAGCAGCTTGTTAGGGGACAGGGGGCTCTGGGGCAATCAGCCCCAGCATTTT; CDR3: CASSLLGDRGLWGNQPQHF
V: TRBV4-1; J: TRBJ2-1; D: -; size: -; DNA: TGCGCCAGCAGCCACACTAGCCAAATCAACAATGAGCAGTTCTTC; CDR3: CASSHTSQINNEQFF
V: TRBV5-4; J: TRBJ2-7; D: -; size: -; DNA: TGTGCCAGCAGCTTGGCCTTAGCAACCGAGCAGTACTTC; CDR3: CASSLALATEQYF
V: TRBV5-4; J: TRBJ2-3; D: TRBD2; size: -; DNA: TGTGCCAGCAGGGCCGGGACTAGTACGCAGTATTTT; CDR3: CASRAGTSTQYF
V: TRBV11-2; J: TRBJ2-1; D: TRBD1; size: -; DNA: TGTGCCAGCAGCCACCCGGACAGGGTATACAATGAGCAGTTCTTC; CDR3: CASSHPDRVYNEQFF
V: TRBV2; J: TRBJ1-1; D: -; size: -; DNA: TGTGCCAGCACCACGGGGGGGGCGGGCACTGAAGCTTTCTTT; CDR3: CASTTGGAGTEAFF
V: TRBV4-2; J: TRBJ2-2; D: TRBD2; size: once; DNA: TGTGCCAGCAGCCATTCGGATCGGGGGGACACCGGGGAGCTGTTTTTT; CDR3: CASSHSDRGDTGELFF
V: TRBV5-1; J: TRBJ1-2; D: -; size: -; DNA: TGCGCCAGCAGCTTGGGACCCGCAGGGGTCTATGGCTACACCTTC; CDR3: CASSLGPAGVYGYTF
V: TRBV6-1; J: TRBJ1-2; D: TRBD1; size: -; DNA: TGTGCCAGCAGTGAAGACCCAGGGGGCAGCTATGGCTACACCTTC; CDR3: CASSEDPGGSYGYTF
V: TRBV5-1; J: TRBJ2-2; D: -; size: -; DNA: TGCGCCAGCAGCTCAGGACAAACCGGGGAGCTGTTTTTT; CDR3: CASSSGQTGELFF
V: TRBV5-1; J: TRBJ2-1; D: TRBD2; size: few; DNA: TGCGCCAGCAGAAAAGGAGCGGGAGGGGAAAGCAATGAGCAGTTCTTC; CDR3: CASRKGAGGESNEQFF
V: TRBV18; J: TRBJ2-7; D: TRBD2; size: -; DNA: TGTGCCAGCTCATCCCAACTAGCGGGTAGCTCCTACGAGCAGTACTTC; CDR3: CASSSQLAGSSYEQYF
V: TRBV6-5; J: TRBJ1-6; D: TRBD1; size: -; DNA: TGTGCCAGCAGTTCACAGGGGAATAATTCACCCCTCCACTTT; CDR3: CASSSQGNNSPLHF
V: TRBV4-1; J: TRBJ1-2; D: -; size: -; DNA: TGCGCCAGCAGCCAATCCTTTCAGACAGGAACTAACTATGGCTACACCTTC; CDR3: CASSQSFQTGTNYGYTF
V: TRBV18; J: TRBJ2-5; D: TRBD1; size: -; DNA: TGTGCCAGCTCATCGTCCGGGACAGGGGAGGAGACCCAGTACTTC; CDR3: CASSSSGTGEETQYF
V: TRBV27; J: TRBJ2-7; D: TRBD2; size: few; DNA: TGTGCCAGCAGGGCTAGCGGGGTCTACGAGCAGTACTTC; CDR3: CASRASGVYEQYF
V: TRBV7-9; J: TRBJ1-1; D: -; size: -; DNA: TGTGCCAGCAGCCCGGACAAGGGAATGAACACTGAAGCTTTCTTT; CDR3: CASSPDKGMNTEAFF
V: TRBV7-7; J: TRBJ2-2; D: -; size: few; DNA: TGTGCTAGCAGCTTAGAGGGGGGACTGAACACCGGGGAGCTGTTTTTT; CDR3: CASSLEGGLNTGELFF
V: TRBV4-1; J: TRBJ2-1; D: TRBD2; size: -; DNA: TGCGCCAGCAGCCCCGGTAGAACTAGCGGGAGAGACAATGAGCAGTTCTTC; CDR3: CASSPGRTSGRDNEQFF
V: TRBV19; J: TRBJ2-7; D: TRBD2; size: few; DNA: TGTGCCAGTAGCATTAGCGGGTCGTCCTACGAGCAGTACTTC; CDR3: CASSISGSSYEQYF
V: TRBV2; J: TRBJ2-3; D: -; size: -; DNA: TGTGCCAGCAGTGTAAGCAGCACAGATACGCAGTATTTT; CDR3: CASSVSSTDTQYF
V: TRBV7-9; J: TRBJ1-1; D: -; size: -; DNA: TGTGCCAGCAGCTTAGCGAGGGCGCGGTGGGACACTGAAGCTTTCTTT; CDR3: CASSLARARWDTEAFF
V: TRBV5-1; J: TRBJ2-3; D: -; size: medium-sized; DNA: TGCGCCAGCAGCTTGTGGAATACACCATCCACAGATACGCAGTATTTT; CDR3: CASSLWNTPSTDTQYF
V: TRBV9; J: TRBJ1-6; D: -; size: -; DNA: TGTGCCAGCAGCGTAGGGACCGGGACGGGGAATTCACCCCTCCACTTT; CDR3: CASSVGTGTGNSPLHF
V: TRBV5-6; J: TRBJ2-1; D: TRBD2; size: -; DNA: TGTGCCAGCAGCTGGTCCGGGACTAATAATGAGCAGTTCTTC; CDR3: CASSWSGTNNEQFF
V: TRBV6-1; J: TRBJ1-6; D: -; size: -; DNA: TGTGCCAGCAGTGAAACGGCAGGACGCAATTCACCCCTCCACTTT; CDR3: CASSETAGRNSPLHF
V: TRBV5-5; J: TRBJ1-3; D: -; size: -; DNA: TGTGCCAGCAGCCCTCAGACGTACTCTGGAAACACCATATATTTT; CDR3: CASSPQTYSGNTIYF
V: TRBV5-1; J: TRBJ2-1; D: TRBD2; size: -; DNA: TGCGCCAGCAGCTCCGACTTAGCGGGGGGCCACAATGAGCAGTTCTTC; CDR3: CASSSDLAGGHNEQFF
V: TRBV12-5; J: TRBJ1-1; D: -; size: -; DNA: TGTGCTAGTGGTTTGGTACTTGGCAGGGAGAACACTGAAGCTTTCTTT; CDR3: CASGLVLGRENTEAFF
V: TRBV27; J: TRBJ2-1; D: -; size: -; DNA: TGTGCCAGCAGTACCGGCTGGGGGAAGGTGTCCTACAATGAGCAGTTCTTC; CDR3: CASSTGWGKVSYNEQFF
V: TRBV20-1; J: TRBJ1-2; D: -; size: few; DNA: TGCAGTGCAACCGGGACTTATGGCTACACCTTC; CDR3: CSATGTYGYTF
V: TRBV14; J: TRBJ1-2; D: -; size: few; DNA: TGTGCCAGCAGCAGAGGGACCAATCCCCTCTATGGCTACACCTTC; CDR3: CASSRGTNPLYGYTF
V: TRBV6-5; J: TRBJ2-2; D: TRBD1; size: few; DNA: TGTGCCAGCAGGGGGACAGCGAACACCGGGGAGCTGTTTTTT; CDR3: CASRGTANTGELFF
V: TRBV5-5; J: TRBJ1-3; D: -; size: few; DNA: TGTGCCAGCAGCTTGGGAAGGGGAAACACCATATATTTT; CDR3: CASSLGRGNTIYF
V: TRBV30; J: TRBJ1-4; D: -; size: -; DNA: TGTGCCTGGAGCGTCGGGGCGGATGAAAAACTGTTTTTT; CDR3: CAWSVGADEKLFF
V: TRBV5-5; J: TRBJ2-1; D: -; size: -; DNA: TGTGCCAGCAGCCGAAGACAGTACAATGAGCAGTTCTTC; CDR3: CASSRRQYNEQFF